This TCR beta chain was identified in a study of blood T cell repertoires in COVID-19 (dated by TCRdb to 2020 to 2021). About the investigation overall: The collaborator samples originated in the United States, Italy and Spain and spanned the acute and convalescent phases of COVID-19. Samples were obtained from the ongoing ImmuneRACE study (first 160 participants) and from 1,254 subjects provided by 6 global collaborators. The repertoires were released in a freely available public database intended as a resource for research on the immune response to SARS-CoV-2. Nearly every sample came with metadata listing a de-identified subject ID, COVID-19 status, age in years and sex. The material from the prospective study consisted of cDNA or gDNA derived from T cells, B-cell-depleted T cells, or PBMCs. Deeply sampled blood TCRbeta repertoires from subjects exposed to, actively infected with, or recovered from COVID-19 were included in the dataset. HLA class I and class II types, where available, came from metadata supplied by the sample provider rather than from assay-based typing. Beyond this particular receptor, the publication reports: How much clinical and demographic metadata was included differed by source and by participant, and the metadata was provided uncurated.

TCRbeta CDR3 regions were amplified from genomic DNA by means of the immunoSEQ Assay, a bias-controlled multiplex PCR. The authors' pipeline ran thus. The number of nucleated cells in each sample was estimated by amplification of reference gene primers within the assay. To quantify the absolute abundance of each unique TCRbeta CDR3 rearrangement, sequence reads were collapsed and filtered. For each sample, productive Simpson clonality was calculated as the square root of Simpson's diversity index across productive rearrangements. TCRdb limited this immuneACCESS table to in-frame rearrangements with V and J called. A share of clones is missing; checked studies link under half to unresolved V genes, and the rest is unexplained. That table is the source of V, J and clone size, and D and trimming were worked out from the DNA. Recorded for this sample are 250,000 to 350,000 clones; roughly 87% of them occurred a single time. Around 2.1% of the sample is taken by the ten largest.

Comments on this clone: No cognate antigen has been identified for it. One base away there is no much larger clone; base qualities are not given.

The collaborating institutions used their own protocols to collect whole blood in K2EDTA tubes. For TCRbeta analysis, collaborator samples were shipped as frozen whole blood, as isolated PBMCs, or as DNA extracted from either sample type. Sequencing input: peripheral blood. The sequence derives from a young man with active or convalescent COVID-19.

The nucleotide sequence reads TGCGCCAGCACCGGACTGTCCCCAGGGAGGAATTCACCCCTCCACTTT. It encodes CASTGLSPGRNSPLHF. The chain joins TRBV10-2 to TRBJ1-6; the D segment could be TRBD1, given 5 matching bases. V was cut back by 7 bases and J by 7 bases, leaving a gap of 20 bases between them. The CDR3 has 16 amino acids, counting the end cysteine and phenylalanine. Of all the DNA, just the CDR3 is kept, 48 bases in frame from base 1. The CDR1 and CDR2 encoded by the germline V gene are WSHSY and SAAADI.